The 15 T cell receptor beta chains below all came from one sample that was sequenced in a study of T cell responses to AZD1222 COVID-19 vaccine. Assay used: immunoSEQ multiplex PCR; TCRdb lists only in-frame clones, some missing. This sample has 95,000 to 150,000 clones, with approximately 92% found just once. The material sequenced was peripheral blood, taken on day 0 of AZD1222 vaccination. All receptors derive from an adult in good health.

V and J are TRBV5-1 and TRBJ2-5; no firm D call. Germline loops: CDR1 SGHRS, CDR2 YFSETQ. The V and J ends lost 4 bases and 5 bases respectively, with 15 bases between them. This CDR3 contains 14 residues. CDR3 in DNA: TGCGCCAGCAGCCCCGACCCGGGCCGGGAGACCCAGTACTTC. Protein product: CASSPDPGRETQYF.

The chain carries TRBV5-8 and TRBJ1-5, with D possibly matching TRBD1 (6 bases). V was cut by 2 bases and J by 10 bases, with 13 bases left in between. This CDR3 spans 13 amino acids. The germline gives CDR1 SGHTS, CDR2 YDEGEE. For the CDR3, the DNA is TGTGCCAGCAGCTTTCGTGGGGGCGGACCCCAGCATTTT. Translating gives CASSFRGGGPQHF.

The DNA for the CDR3 is TGTGCCAGCAGCACGACCCCCAATGAGCAGTTCTTC. Amino acids: CASSTTPNEQFF. The rearrangement links TRBV11-2 to TRBJ2-1; D call uncertain. The V gene lost 5 bases and the J gene lost 6 bases, with 8 bases spanning the gap. The germline gives CDR1 SGHAT, CDR2 FQNNGV. The CDR3 extends over 12 amino acids.

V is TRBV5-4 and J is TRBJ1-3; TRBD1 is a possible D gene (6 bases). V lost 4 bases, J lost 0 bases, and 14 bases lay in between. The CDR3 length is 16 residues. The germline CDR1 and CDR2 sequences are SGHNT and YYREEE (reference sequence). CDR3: CASSRGHHYSGNTIYF. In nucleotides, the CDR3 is TGTGCCAGCAGCCGGGGACATCACTACTCTGGAAACACCATATATTTT.

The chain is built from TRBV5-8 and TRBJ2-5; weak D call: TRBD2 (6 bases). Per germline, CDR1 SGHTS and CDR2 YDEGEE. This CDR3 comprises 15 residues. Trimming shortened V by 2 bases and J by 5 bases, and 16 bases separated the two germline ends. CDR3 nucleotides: TGTGCCAGCAGCTTAGGAGGGGCTGGTAAGGAGACCCAGTACTTC. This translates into CASSLGGAGKETQYF.

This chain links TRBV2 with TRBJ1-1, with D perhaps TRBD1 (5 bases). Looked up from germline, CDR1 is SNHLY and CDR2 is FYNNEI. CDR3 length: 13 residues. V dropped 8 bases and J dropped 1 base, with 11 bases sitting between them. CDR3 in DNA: TGTGCCAGCCGACAGCTCCAGAACACTGAAGCTTTCTTT. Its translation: CASRQLQNTEAFF.

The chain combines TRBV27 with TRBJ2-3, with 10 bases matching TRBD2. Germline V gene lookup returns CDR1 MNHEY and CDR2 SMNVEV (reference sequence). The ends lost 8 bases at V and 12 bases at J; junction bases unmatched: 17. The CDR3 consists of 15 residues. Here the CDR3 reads CASGRDLAGDHSQYF. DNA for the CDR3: TGTGCCAGCGGCCGGGACCTAGCGGGAGATCATTCCCAGTATTTT.

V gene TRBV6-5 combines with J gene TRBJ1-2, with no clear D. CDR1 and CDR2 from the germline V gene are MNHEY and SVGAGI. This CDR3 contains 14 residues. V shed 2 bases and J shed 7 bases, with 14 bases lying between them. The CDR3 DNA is TGTGCCAGCAGTTACGAAATCGGGAAAGGTGGCTACACCTTC. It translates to CASSYEIGKGGYTF.

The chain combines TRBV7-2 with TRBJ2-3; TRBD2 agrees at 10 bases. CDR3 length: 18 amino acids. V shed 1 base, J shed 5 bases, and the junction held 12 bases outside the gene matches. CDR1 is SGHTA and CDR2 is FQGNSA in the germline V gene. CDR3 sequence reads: CASSLVGVAGGQRDTQYF. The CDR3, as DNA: TGTGCCAGCAGCTTAGTAGGTGTAGCGGGAGGCCAGAGAGATACGCAGTATTTT.

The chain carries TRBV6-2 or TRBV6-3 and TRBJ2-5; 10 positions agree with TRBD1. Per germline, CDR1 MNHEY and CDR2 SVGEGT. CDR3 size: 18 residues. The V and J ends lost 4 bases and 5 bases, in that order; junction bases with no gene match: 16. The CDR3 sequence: CASSSLSRDRGRRETQYF. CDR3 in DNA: TGTGCCAGCAGTTCCCTTTCACGAGACAGGGGGCGTAGGGAGACCCAGTACTTC.

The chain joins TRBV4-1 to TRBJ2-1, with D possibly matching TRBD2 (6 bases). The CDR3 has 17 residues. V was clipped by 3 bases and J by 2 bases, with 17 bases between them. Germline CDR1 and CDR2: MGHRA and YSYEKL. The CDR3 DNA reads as TGCGCCAGCAGCCACAAAGAGGTGGGACTGCCCTACAATGAGCAGTTCTTC. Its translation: CASSHKEVGLPYNEQFF.

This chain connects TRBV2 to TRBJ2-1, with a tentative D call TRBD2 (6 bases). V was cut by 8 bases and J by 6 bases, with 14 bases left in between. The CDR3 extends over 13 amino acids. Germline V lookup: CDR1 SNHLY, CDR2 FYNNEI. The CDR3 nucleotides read TGTGCCAGCGCGGGACTGCCCTCCAATGAGCAGTTCTTC. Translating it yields CASAGLPSNEQFF.

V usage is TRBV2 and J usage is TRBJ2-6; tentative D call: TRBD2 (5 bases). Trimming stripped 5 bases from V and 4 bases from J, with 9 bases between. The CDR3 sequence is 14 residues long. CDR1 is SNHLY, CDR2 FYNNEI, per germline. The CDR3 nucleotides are TGTGCCAGCAGTTCAACGGGAGGGGCCAACGTCCTGACTTTC. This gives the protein CASSSTGGANVLTF.

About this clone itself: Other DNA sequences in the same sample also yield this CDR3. The CDR3 sequence is CASSLSSGGYTF. For the CDR3, the DNA is TGTGCCAGCAGCTTAAGTTCTGGAGGCTACACCTTC. The chain is built from TRBV13 and TRBJ1-2; D not certain. The CDR3 spans 12 residues. Per the germline V gene, CDR1 is PRHDT and CDR2 is FYEKMQ (reference sequence). V dropped 2 bases and J dropped 8 bases, with 9 bases sitting between them.

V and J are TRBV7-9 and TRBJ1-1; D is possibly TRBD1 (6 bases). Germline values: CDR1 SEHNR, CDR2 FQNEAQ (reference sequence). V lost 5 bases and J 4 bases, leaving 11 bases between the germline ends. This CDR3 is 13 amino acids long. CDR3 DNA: TGTGCCAGCAGCCCGGGAGGGGGCACTGAAGCTTTCTTT. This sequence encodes CASSPGGGTEAFF.